The 23 T cell receptor beta chains given below trace back to one sample, sequenced in a study of tumor-infiltrating lymphocytes in primary liver carcinoma. Starting material for RNA and DNA co-extraction consisted of roughly 18-34 mg of unsorted bulk tissue. The researchers produced TCR beta cDNA from approximately 550 ng total RNA with a constant-region primer. Each TCR beta library was derived from three nested multiplex PCR rounds that employed slightly modified ARM-PCR. Each of the first two PCR rounds ran roughly 9 cycles with TRBV1-TRBV30 forward and C-beta reverse primers. One entry per CDR3 protein results from TCRdb running MiXCR on the multiplex PCR reads. The sample records fewer than 70,000 distinct CDR3 sequences, about three quarters being singletons. The source material was liver tumor tissue from sampling region 2. Specified subset: tumor region T2, inferior pole. The receptors were sampled from a man aged 35-49 years with primary liver carcinoma and hepatitis B virus infection.

In regard to this clonotype: At one of its ends the junction is not consistent with the germline gene, which may arise from a read error. The rearrangement uses TRBV6-1 and TRBJ2-5; possible D gene TRBD1, 5 bases. This CDR3 is built from 13 residues. From germline, CDR1 is MNHNS and CDR2 SASEGT. CDR3 nucleotides: TGTGTCAGCACTGTAAGGGGTGCAGAGACCCAGTACTTC. This gives the protein CVSTVRGAETQYF.

This rearrangement joins TRBV4-2 to TRBJ2-5; the match to TRBD2 covers 8 bases. V lost 7 bases to trimming and J lost 5 bases; unmatched junction nucleotides: 15. The germline gives CDR1 LGHNA, CDR2 YNFKEQ. This CDR3 region has 16 residues. CDR3 in DNA: TGTGCCAGCACCCAGGGACTAGTGGGGACCCACGAGACCCAGTACTTC. Its protein is CASTQGLVGTHETQYF.

CDR3 protein: CASVPRGHNYEQYF. DNA of the CDR3: TGTGCCAGCGTTCCCCGGGGGCACAATTACGAGCAGTACTTC. The chain has TRBV12-3 or TRBV12-4 and TRBJ2-7; D assignment may be TRBD1 or TRBD2 (6 bases each). Between the trimmed V and J ends, which lost 8 bases and 4 bases, there was a span of 18 bases. This CDR3 contains 14 residues.

Turning to this clonotype: The junction departs from germline at one end; a sequencing error may be responsible. This chain links TRBV6-1 with TRBJ2-7, with D perhaps TRBD1 (6 bases). The CDR3 loop spans 12 amino acids. Germline V lookup: CDR1 MNHNS, CDR2 SASEGT. This CDR3 is CVSNQQGYEQYF. Here the CDR3 DNA reads TGTGTCAGCAATCAACAGGGATACGAGCAGTACTTC.

Regarding this clonotype: The junction departs from the called germline gene at one end, perhaps through a read error. This sequence joins TRBV6-1 and TRBJ1-5; weak D call: TRBD1 (5 bases). This CDR3 is 17 amino acids long. The germline V gene encodes CDR1 MNHNS and CDR2 SASEGT. The DNA of the CDR3 is TGTGACAGCAGTGAAGAGGAGGGGCGCGGAGCCAATCAGCCCCGGCATTTT. Translated: CDSSEEEGRGANQPRHF.

The V and J genes are TRBV11-2 and TRBJ2-7; 9 bases align to TRBD1. CDR3 length: 15 amino acids. The germline V gene has CDR1 SGHAT and CDR2 FQNNGV. Trimming removed 2 bases from V and 9 bases from J; junction bases left unmatched: 11. The CDR3 loop reads CASSLQWTGENVQYF. The CDR3 DNA follows: TGTGCCAGCAGCTTACAATGGACAGGGGAAAACGTGCAGTACTTC.

This chain uses TRBV10-1 with TRBJ2-3; D may be TRBD2 (6 bases). The CDR3 runs to 15 residues. Germline V gene data show CDR1 as WNHNN and CDR2 as SYGVQD (reference sequence). V was cut by 3 bases and J by 3 bases, with 13 bases left in between. DNA for the CDR3: TGCGCCAGCAGTGATCCGGGAGTTGTTACAGATACGCAGTATTTT. This codes for CASSDPGVVTDTQYF.

The chain couples TRBV11-1 to TRBJ2-2, with a weak D call TRBD1 (5 bases). This CDR3 comprises 15 residues. Germline CDR1 is SGHAT and CDR2 is FQDESV (reference sequence). The CDR3, as DNA: TGTGTCAGTAGCTATACAGGACCTTTCTCCGGGGAGCTGTTTTTT. As protein: CVSSYTGPFSGELFF.

Comment on this clonotype: This may stem from a read error, because a much larger clone lies one nucleotide away. This sequence joins TRBV6-1 and TRBJ2-2; tentative D call: TRBD2 (5 bases). The CDR3 loop spans 15 amino acids. The V gene's germline CDR1 is MNHNS and CDR2 SASEGT. The CDR3 nucleotides are TGTGCCAGCAGTGAAGGGTGGTGGCTCGCCGGGGAGATGTTTTTT. Encoded protein: CASSEGWWLAGEMFF.

The chain is built from TRBV4-3 and TRBJ2-7; 8 nucleotides match TRBD2. CDR1 and CDR2 from the germline V gene are LGHNA and YSLEER. The CDR3 totals 15 residues. Trimming took 3 bases from V and 7 from J; bases not matched to a gene: 11. In nucleotides, the CDR3 is TGCGCCAGCAGCCAGGAGCTAACGGGAGGGCAGGAGCAGTACTTC. It specifies CASSQELTGGQEQYF.

The chain joins TRBV4-1 to TRBJ2-3; 9 nucleotides line up with TRBD2. Germline CDR1 reads MGHRA; CDR2 reads YSYEKL. The CDR3 sequence is 18 residues long. Trimming took 11 bases from V and 6 from J; bases not matched to a gene: 24. The CDR3 nucleotides read TGCGCCGCCAGCCAGACCATTGCCTTAGCGGGAGTCACCGATACGCAGTATTTT. Protein: CAASQTIALAGVTDTQYF.

For this clonotype: As the CDR3 is not closed by the conserved phenylalanine or tryptophan, this likely results from a read error. The rearrangement joins TRBV5-4 to TRBJ2-3; D is possibly TRBD1 (5 bases). Trimming removed 0 bases at V and 4 bases at J, with 12 bases between. Germline values: CDR1 SGHNT, CDR2 YYREEE (reference sequence). The CDR3 is 15 residues long. The CDR3 region has the DNA TGTGCCAGCAGCTTGGATCAGGGCCGCGCAGATACGCAGTATCTT. Translating gives CASSLDQGRADTQYL.

This clonotype was picked up many times. This rearrangement joins TRBV30 to TRBJ1-2; D unresolved. Between the trimmed V and J ends, which lost 0 bases and 8 bases, there was a span of 19 bases. Per the germline V gene, CDR1 is GTSNPN and CDR2 is SVGIG (reference sequence). There are 15 residues in the CDR3. CDR3 nucleotide sequence: TGTGCCTGGAGTGTCGGGTGGAAGGGTGCCAACGGCTACACCTTC. It codes for CAWSVGWKGANGYTF.

As regards this clonotype: One end of the junction is discordant with germline, which a read error may explain. J is TRBJ2-1 and V is TRBV6-1; D not resolved. In germline, CDR1 is MNHNS, CDR2 SASEGT. This CDR3 contains 12 residues. DNA of the CDR3: TGTGCCAGAAGTGAACGCGAGATAAAGCACTTCTTC. It translates to CARSEREIKHFF.

This clonotype came up once. The J gene is TRBJ2-7, the V gene TRBV6-5; 8 nucleotides line up with TRBD1. The CDR3 consists of 13 residues. The V gene end was trimmed by 9 bases and the J gene end by 6 bases; junction bases not matched to a gene: 10. Germline CDR1 and CDR2: MNHEY and SVGAGI. This CDR3 reads CASGYDRGGEQYF. CDR3 nucleotides: TGTGCCAGTGGCTACGACAGGGGTGGCGAGCAGTACTTC.

This clonotype appeared a few times. At one of its ends the junction is not consistent with the germline gene, which may arise from a read error. The chain combines TRBV10-2 with TRBJ2-3; the match to TRBD1 covers 9 bases. Germline loops: CDR1 WSHSY, CDR2 SAAADI. The CDR3 covers 16 residues. The CDR3 reads CTSSDDRGFSTDTQYF. The CDR3 coding sequence is TGTACCAGCAGTGACGACAGGGGGTTTAGCACAGATACGCAGTATTTT.

Note on this clonotype: The final CDR3 position lacks the conserved phenylalanine or tryptophan, pointing to a likely read error. The limits of the CDR3 on the DNA are not certain, so only TCRdb's listed CDR3 is given. The chain couples TRBV4-1 to TRBJ2-7; TRBD2, as called in the table, went unchecked against the DNA. The CDR3 is made up of 16 amino acids, end residues included. CDR1 is MGHRA and CDR2 is YSYEKL in the germline V gene. The CDR3 protein is CASSHSLAEPLYEHYI.

About this clonotype: As the CDR3 is not closed by the conserved phenylalanine or tryptophan, this likely results from a read error. The CDR3 sequence is CAISESAGETGELFL. CDR3 bases: TGTGCAATCAGTGAGTCGGCCGGGGAAACCGGGGAGCTGTTTCTT. The chain joins TRBV10-3 to TRBJ2-2, with D perhaps TRBD2 (5 bases). Germline V gene data show CDR1 as ENHRY and CDR2 as SYGVKD. The CDR3 totals 15 residues.

This clonotype was observed a single time. Germline and junction disagree at one end, which may indicate a read error. The chain uses TRBV5-1 and TRBJ2-2; D may be TRBD1 (7 bases). This CDR3 spans 14 amino acids. Germline-derived CDR1 and CDR2 are SGHRS and YFSETQ. CDR3 in DNA: TGCGCCAACAGCCCGACAGGGTTTCCGGGGGAACTGTTTTTT. Protein sequence: CANSPTGFPGELFF.

As regards this clonotype: The junction departs from germline at one end; a sequencing error may be responsible. This chain links TRBV11-2 with TRBJ2-1; the D call may be TRBD1 or TRBD2 (5 bases each). The CDR3 covers 14 residues. Germline V gives CDR1 SGHAT, CDR2 FQNNGV. CDR3 protein: CACSLWGLNNEQFF. For the CDR3, the DNA is TGTGCCTGCAGCTTATGGGGGTTGAACAATGAGCAGTTCTTC.

For this clonotype: The conserved closing phenylalanine or tryptophan is absent in this CDR3, likely reflecting a read error. The chain couples TRBV11-2 to TRBJ1-6, with 8 bases fitting TRBD1. V lost 2 bases and J lost 7; bases outside the gene matches: 1. Germline assignment: CDR1 SGHAT and CDR2 FQNNGV. The CDR3 runs 14 residues. The CDR3 DNA follows: TGTGCCAGCAGCTTACAGGGGGCGAATTCACCCCTCCACCTT. Its translation is CASSLQGANSPLHL.

In regard to this clonotype: A much more abundant neighbour one base away suggests this may be a read error. The chain links TRBV5-1 to TRBJ2-1; 9 bases agree with TRBD1. J lost 4 bases, V lost 7 bases, and 9 bases had no gene match. Germline CDR1 SGHRS, CDR2 YFSETQ. The CDR3 length is 15 residues. Written as DNA, the CDR3 is TGCGCCAGCGGCCTTACGGGGACAGGGTACAATGAGCAGTTCTTC. Amino acid sequence: CASGLTGTGYNEQFF.

As for this clonotype: A read error is likely, as this CDR3 ends without the conserved phenylalanine or tryptophan. This chain links TRBV29-1 with TRBJ2-5, with 11 bases aligning to TRBD1. There are 15 residues in the CDR3. From germline, CDR1 is SQVTM and CDR2 ANQGSEA. V trimming: 0 bases; J trimming: 4 bases; junction bases outside the gene matches: 4. CDR3 loop: CSVEEDRGRAETQYI. In DNA, the CDR3 is TGCAGCGTTGAAGAGGACAGGGGGCGAGCAGAGACCCAGTACATC.